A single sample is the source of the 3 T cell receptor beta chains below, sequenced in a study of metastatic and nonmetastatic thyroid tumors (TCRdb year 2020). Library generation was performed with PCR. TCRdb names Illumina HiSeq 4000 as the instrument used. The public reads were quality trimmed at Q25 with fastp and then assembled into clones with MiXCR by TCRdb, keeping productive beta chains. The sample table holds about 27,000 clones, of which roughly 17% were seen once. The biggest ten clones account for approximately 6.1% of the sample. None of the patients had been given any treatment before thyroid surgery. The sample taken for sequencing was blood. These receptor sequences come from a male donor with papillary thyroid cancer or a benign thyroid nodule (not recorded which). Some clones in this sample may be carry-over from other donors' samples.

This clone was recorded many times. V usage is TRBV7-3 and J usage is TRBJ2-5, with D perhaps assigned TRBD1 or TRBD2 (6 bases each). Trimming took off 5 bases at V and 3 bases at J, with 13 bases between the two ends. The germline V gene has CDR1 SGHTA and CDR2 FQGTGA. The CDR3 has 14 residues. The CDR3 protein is CASSLGGNEETQYF. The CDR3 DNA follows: TGTGCCAGCAGCCTAGGGGGGAACGAAGAGACCCAGTACTTC.

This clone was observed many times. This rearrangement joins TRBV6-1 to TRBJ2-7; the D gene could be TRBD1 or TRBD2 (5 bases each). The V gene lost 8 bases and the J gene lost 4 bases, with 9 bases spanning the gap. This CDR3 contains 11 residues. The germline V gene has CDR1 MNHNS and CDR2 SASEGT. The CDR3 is CASGEGYEQYF. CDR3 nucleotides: TGTGCCAGCGGCGAGGGGTACGAGCAGTACTTC.

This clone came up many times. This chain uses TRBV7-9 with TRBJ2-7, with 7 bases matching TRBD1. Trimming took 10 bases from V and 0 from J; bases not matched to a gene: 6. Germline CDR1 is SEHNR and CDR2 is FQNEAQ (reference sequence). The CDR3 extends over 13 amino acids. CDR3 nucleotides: TGTGCCACCCTGACAGGGAACTCCTACGAGCAGTACTTC. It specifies CATLTGNSYEQYF.